These 19 T cell receptor beta chains originate from one sample sequenced in a study of human T cells and chemical hapten exposure. TCRdb analysed the RACE reads with MiXCR anew, one entry per CDR3 protein. The data hold more than 90,000 distinct CDR3 sequences, with roughly 10% observed a single time. Noted time point: patch test 2, 6 weeks after DPC sensitization. Treatment here: therapeutic diphenylcyclopropenone sensitization with weekly scalp DPC. The material was whole blood, obtained in connection with sensitization to the hapten diphenylcyclopropenone (DPC). These receptors originate from a woman in her thirties or forties with alopecia areata. Some clones in this sample may be carry-over from other donors' samples.

The rearrangement links TRBV28 to TRBJ1-2; maybe TRBD1 (5 bases). This CDR3 is 12 amino acids long. Germline values: CDR1 MDHEN, CDR2 SYDVKM. V was trimmed by 1 base and J by 10 bases, leaving 10 bases between them. CDR3 sequence (DNA): TGTGCCAGCAGTTTATTGTCGGGGCTCTACACCTTC. Translation gives CASSLLSGLYTF.

This clonotype was picked up many times. The chain couples TRBV12-3 or TRBV12-4 to TRBJ2-7, with 10 bases identical to TRBD1. The CDR3 runs 13 residues. Trimming took 6 bases from V and 5 from J; bases not matched to a gene: 4. The CDR3 DNA is TGTGCCAGCAGGAGACAGGGGGCCCACGAGCAGTACTTC. Encoded protein: CASRRQGAHEQYF.

This clonotype was found a few times. The rearrangement joins TRBV5-1 to TRBJ2-5, with D perhaps TRBD1 (5 bases). CDR1 is SGHRS, CDR2 YFSETQ, per germline. The CDR3 spans 15 residues. Trimming pared 0 bases from V and 1 base from J, leaving 10 bases between. CDR3 nucleotides: TGCGCCAGCAGCTTGGGGGCAGGGCCCCAAGAGACCCAGTACTTC. Protein: CASSLGAGPQETQYF. Full variable domain (outside the CDR3, taken from reference TRBV5-1 and TRBJ2-5): KAGVTQTPRYLIKTRGQQVTLSCSPISGHRSVSWYQQTPGQGLQFLFEYFSETQRNKGNFPGRFSGRQFSNSRSEMNVSTLELGDSALYLCASSLGAGPQETQYFGPGTRLLVL.

The chain employs TRBV28 and TRBJ2-7, with D possibly called TRBD1 or TRBD2 (5 bases each). Germline V gene lookup returns CDR1 MDHEN and CDR2 SYDVKM. This CDR3 has 14 amino acids. V lost 3 bases and J 2 bases, leaving 11 bases between the germline ends. CDR3 in amino acids: CASSFFREPYEQYF. In nucleotides, the CDR3 is TGTGCCAGCAGTTTTTTCAGGGAGCCCTACGAGCAGTACTTC.

This clonotype was counted only a few times. The rearrangement joins TRBV6-6 to TRBJ2-3; 11 bases are a match to TRBD1. Germline CDR1 is MNHNY and CDR2 is SVGAGI (reference sequence). Germline trimming cut 6 bases from V and 4 bases from J; bases unmatched to any gene: 0. This CDR3 is built from 13 residues. CDR3 in amino acids: CASRDRGPDTQYF. In DNA, the CDR3 is TGTGCCAGCAGGGACAGGGGGCCAGATACGCAGTATTTT.

The V call is TRBV20-1, the J call TRBJ2-7; D is uncertain. CDR1 DFQATT and CDR2 SNEGSKA come from the germline V gene (reference sequence). The V and J ends lost 5 bases and 0 bases respectively, with 8 bases between them. The length of the CDR3 is 12 residues. The CDR3 DNA is TGCAGTGCTGTACTCGACTCCTACGAGCAGTACTTC. This translates into CSAVLDSYEQYF.

This clonotype was seen a handful of times. The chain joins TRBV6-5 to TRBJ1-5; no firm D call. V was shortened by 2 bases and J by 7 bases, with 15 bases between the two germline ends. The CDR3 extends over 15 amino acids. Germline V gene data show CDR1 as MNHEY and CDR2 as SVGAGI. The CDR3 sequence: CASSYGRSDGQPQHF. For the CDR3, the DNA is TGTGCCAGCAGTTACGGCCGGTCTGATGGACAGCCCCAGCATTTT.

This clonotype has at least ten counts. The rearrangement joins TRBV5-1 to TRBJ2-2; tentatively, D is TRBD1 (5 bases). The CDR3 contains 15 residues. Looked up from germline, CDR1 is SGHRS and CDR2 is YFSETQ. Trimming stripped 3 bases from V and 1 base from J, with 10 bases between. Here the CDR3 reads CASSSGPGNTGELFF. The CDR3 nucleotides are TGCGCCAGCAGCTCAGGGCCGGGGAACACCGGGGAGCTGTTTTTT.

This clonotype was picked up many times. V is TRBV14 and J is TRBJ1-1; unclear D gene. The CDR3 spans 13 residues. Germline lookup yields CDR1 SGHDN and CDR2 FVKESK. Deletions cut 2 bases from V and 10 bases from J, with 14 bases between. CDR3 protein: CASSQLGPAGAFF. Written as DNA, the CDR3 is TGTGCCAGCAGCCAACTGGGCCCGGCCGGAGCTTTCTTT. Looking up the rest from reference TRBV14 and TRBJ1-1 gives the full variable domain: EAGVTQFPSHSVIEKGQTVTLRCDPISGHDNLYWYRRVMGKEIKFLLHFVKESKQDESGMPNNRFLAERTGGTYSTLKVQPAELEDSGVYFCASSQLGPAGAFFGQGTRLTVV.

The genes are TRBV24-1 and TRBJ1-2; 11 bases map to TRBD1. The CDR3 has 17 amino acids. The junction had 6 bases not matched to a gene; V was cut back by 4 bases and J by 0 bases. The germline V gene encodes CDR1 KGHDR and CDR2 SFDVKD. CDR3 region: CATSDSGQGATNYGYTF. The CDR3 DNA follows: TGTGCCACCAGTGACTCTGGACAGGGGGCAACTAACTATGGCTACACCTTC.

The gene calls are TRBV9 and TRBJ2-1, with a tentative D call TRBD1 (7 bases). The CDR3 runs 16 residues. V lost 4 bases to trimming and J lost 7 bases, with 21 bases between them. CDR1 and CDR2 from the germline V gene are SGDLS and YYNGEE. The CDR3, as DNA: TGTGCCAGCAGCTTTCGACCGGACAGGAGGGATAATGAGCAGTTCTTC. Translation gives CASSFRPDRRDNEQFF.

This clonotype was recorded many times. The chain recombines TRBV5-6 with TRBJ1-6, with 7 bases identical to TRBD1. The germline V gene has CDR1 SGHDT and CDR2 YYEEEE. This CDR3 has 14 residues. The J segment lost 6 bases and the V segment lost 4 bases, leaving 4 bases of the junction unmatched. CDR3 sequence (DNA): TGTGCCAGCAGCCTAACAGGGGTTAATTCACCCCTCCACTTT. Protein product: CASSLTGVNSPLHF.

A few counts support this clonotype. The chain recombines TRBV7-2 with TRBJ2-3; no clear D. The germline CDR1 and CDR2 sequences are SGHTA and FQGNSA. The length of the CDR3 is 15 residues. Trimming removed 1 base at V and 2 bases at J, with 10 bases between. CDR3 sequence reads: CASSLGVTLTDTQYF. The DNA for the CDR3 is TGTGCCAGCAGCTTAGGGGTGACGCTCACAGATACGCAGTATTTT.

The V and J genes are TRBV14 and TRBJ2-2; no clear D gene. The CDR3 loop spans 15 amino acids. The V end was cut by 0 bases, the J end by 1 base, with 6 bases between. The germline V gene has CDR1 SGHDN and CDR2 FVKESK. CDR3 sequence (DNA): TGTGCCAGCAGCCAAGATTCCGGGAACACCGGGGAGCTGTTTTTT. Its translation is CASSQDSGNTGELFF.

This clonotype was seen more than once but under ten times. The rearrangement uses TRBV19 and TRBJ1-2; 7 positions match TRBD1. V lost 7 bases to trimming and J lost 4 bases; unmatched junction nucleotides: 6. Per germline, CDR1 LNHDA and CDR2 SQIVND (reference sequence). The CDR3 has 13 residues. This CDR3 is CASNAGTVYGYTF. The CDR3 DNA reads as TGTGCCAGTAATGCGGGGACAGTCTATGGCTACACCTTC.

This chain links TRBV5-4 with TRBJ2-5, with D perhaps given as TRBD1 or TRBD2 (5 bases each). V was pared by 7 bases and J by 7 bases, with 26 bases between. The CDR3 totals 16 residues. The germline V gene encodes CDR1 SGHNT and CDR2 YYREEE (reference sequence). The chain's CDR3 is CASGLEGAVKVGTQYF. CDR3 nucleotides: TGTGCCAGCGGACTCGAAGGGGCGGTTAAAGTAGGGACCCAGTACTTC.

This chain connects TRBV6-2 or TRBV6-3 to TRBJ2-7, with TRBD2 identical over 12 bases. Germline V lookup: CDR1 MNHEY, CDR2 SVGEGT. V was clipped by 9 bases and J by 3 bases; unmatched bases: 3. The CDR3 is 13 amino acids. DNA for the CDR3: TGTGCCAGTGTGACTAGCGGGAGCTACGAGCAGTACTTC. Its translation: CASVTSGSYEQYF.

This clonotype was observed a handful of times. The chain is built from TRBV5-5 and TRBJ1-1; D is unclear. The V gene lost 6 bases and the J gene lost 0 bases, with 15 bases spanning the gap. Per the germline V gene, CDR1 is SGHKS and CDR2 is YYEKEE (reference sequence). The CDR3 spans 15 residues. The CDR3 DNA reads as TGTGCCAGCAACCTAGGCTCGGGTATGAACACTGAAGCTTTCTTT. Encoded protein: CASNLGSGMNTEAFF. The entire variable domain, with the rest obtained from reference TRBV5-5 and TRBJ1-1, is as follows: DAGVTQSPTHLIKTRGQQVTLRCSPISGHKSVSWYQQVLGQGPQFIFQYYEKEERGRGNFPDRFSARQFPNYSSELNVNALLLGDSALYLCASNLGSGMNTEAFFGQGTRLTVV.

This clonotype was seen only a few times. This chain uses TRBV7-2 with TRBJ2-5; D is unresolved. This CDR3 contains 13 residues. CDR1 is SGHTA, CDR2 FQGNSA, per germline. V gave up 5 bases and J gave up 2 bases, with 9 bases separating them. This chain's CDR3 is CASSDGVQETQYF. As DNA, the CDR3 is TGTGCCAGCAGCGACGGAGTACAAGAGACCCAGTACTTC.